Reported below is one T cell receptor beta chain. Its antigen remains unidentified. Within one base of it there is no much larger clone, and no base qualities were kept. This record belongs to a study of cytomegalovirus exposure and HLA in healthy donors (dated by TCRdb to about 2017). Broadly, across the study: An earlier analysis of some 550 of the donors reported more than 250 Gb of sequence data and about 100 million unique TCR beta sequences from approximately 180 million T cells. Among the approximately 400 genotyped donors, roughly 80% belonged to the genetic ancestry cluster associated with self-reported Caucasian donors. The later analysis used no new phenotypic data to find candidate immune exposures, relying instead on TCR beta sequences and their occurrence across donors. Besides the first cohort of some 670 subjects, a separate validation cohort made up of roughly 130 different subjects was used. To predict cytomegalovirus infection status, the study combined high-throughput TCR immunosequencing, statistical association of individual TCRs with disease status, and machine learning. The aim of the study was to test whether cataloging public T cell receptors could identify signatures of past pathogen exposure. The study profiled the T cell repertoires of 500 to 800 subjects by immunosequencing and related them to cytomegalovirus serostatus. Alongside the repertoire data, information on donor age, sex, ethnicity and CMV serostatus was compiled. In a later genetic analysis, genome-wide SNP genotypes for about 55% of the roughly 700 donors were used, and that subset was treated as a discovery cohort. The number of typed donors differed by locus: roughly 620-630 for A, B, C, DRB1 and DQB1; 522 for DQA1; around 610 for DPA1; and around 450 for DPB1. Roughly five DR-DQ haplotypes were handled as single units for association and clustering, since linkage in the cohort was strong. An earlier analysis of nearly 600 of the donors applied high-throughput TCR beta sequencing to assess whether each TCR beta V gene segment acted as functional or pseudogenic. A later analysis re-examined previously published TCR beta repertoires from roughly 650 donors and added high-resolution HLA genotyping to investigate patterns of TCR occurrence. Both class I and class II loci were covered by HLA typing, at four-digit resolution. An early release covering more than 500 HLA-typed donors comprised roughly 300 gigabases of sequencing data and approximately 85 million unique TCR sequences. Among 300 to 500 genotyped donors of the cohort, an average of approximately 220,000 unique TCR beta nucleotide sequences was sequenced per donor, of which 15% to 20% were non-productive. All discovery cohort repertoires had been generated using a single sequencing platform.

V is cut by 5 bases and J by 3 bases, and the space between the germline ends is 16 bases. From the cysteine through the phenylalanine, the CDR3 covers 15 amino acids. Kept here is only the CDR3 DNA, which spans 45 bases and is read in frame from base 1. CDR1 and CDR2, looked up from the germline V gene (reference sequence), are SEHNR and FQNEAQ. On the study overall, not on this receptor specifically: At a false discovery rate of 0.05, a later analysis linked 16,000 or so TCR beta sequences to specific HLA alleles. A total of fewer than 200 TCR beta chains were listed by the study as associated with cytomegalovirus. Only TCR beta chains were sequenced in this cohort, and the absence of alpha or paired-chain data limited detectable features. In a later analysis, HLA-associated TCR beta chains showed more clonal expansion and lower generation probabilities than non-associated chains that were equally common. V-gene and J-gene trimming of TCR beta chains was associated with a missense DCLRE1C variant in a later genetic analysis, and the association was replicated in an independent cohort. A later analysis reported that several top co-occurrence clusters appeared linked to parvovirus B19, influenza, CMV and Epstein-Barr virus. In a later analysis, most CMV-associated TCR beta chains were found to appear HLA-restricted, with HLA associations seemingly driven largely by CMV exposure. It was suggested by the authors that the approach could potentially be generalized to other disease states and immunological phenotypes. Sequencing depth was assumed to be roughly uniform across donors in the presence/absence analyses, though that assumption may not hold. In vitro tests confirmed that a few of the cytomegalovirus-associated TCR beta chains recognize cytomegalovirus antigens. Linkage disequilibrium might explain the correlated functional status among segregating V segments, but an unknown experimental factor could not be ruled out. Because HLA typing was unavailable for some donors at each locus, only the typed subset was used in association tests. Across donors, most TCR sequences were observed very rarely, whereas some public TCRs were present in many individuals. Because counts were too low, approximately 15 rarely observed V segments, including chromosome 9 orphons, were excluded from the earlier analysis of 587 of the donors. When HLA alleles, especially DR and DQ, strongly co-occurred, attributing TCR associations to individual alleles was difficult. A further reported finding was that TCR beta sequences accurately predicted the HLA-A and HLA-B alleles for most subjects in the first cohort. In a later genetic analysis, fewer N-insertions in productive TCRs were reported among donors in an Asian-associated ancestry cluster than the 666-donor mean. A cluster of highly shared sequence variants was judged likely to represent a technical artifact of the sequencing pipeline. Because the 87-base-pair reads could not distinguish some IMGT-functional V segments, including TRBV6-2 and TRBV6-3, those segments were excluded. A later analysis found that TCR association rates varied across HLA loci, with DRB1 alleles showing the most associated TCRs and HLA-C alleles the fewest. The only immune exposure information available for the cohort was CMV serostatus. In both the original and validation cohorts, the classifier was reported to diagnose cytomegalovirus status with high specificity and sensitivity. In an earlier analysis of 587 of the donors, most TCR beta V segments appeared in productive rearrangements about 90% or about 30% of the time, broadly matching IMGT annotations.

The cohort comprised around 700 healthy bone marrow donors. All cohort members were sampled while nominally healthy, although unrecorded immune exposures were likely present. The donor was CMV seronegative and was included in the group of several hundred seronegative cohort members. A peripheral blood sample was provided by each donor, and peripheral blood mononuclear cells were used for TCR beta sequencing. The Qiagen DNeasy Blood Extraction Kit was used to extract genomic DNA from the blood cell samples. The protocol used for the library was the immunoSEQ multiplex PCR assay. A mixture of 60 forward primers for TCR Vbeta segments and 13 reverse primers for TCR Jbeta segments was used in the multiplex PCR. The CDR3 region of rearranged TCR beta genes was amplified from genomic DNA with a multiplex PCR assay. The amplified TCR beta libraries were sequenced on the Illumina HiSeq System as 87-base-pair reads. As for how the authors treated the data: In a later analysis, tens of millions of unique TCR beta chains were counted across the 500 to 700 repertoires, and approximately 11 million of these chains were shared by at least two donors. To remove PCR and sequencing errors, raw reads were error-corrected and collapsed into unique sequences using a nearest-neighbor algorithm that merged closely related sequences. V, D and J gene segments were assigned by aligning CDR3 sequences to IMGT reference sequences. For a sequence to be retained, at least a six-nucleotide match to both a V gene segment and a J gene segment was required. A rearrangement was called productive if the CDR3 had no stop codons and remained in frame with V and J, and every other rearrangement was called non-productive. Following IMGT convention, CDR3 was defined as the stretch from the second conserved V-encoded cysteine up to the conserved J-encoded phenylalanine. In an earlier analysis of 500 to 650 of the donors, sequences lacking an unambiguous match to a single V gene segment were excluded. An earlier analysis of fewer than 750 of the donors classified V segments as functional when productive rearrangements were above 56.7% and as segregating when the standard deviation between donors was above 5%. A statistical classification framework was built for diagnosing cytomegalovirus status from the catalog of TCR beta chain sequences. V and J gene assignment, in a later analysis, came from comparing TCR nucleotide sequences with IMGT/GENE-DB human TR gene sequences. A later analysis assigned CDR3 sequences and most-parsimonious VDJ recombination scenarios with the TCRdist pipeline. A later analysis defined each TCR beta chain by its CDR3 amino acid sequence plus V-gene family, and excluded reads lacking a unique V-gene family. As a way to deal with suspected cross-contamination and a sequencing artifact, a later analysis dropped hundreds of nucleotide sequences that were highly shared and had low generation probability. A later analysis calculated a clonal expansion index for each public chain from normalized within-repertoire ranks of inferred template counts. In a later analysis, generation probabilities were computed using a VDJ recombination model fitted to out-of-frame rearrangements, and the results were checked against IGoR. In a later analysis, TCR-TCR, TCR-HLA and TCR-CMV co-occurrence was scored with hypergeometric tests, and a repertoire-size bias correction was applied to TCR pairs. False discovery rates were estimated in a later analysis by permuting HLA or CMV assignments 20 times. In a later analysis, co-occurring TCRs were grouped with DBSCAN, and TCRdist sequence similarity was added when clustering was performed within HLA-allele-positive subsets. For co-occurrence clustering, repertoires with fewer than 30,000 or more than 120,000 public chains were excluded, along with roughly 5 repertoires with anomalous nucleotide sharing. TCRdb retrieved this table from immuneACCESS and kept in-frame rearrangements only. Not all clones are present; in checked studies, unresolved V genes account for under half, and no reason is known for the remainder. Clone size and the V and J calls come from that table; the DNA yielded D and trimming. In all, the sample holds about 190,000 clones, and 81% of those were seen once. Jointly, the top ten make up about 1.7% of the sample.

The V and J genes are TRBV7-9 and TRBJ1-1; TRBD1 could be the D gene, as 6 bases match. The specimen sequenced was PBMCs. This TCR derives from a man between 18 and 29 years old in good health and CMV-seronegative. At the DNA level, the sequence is TGTGCCAGCAGCCCCGGGACAACGAGGGACACTGAAGCTTTCTTT. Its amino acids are CASSPGTTRDTEAFF. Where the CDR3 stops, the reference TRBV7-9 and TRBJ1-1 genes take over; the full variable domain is DTGVSQNPRHKITKRGQNVTFRCDPISEHNRLYWYRQTLGQGPEFLTYFQNEAQLEKSRLLSDRFSAERPKGSFSTLEIQRTEQGDSAMYLCASSPGTTRDTEAFFGQGTRLTVV.